The 4 T cell receptor delta chains below come from one sample, sequenced in a study of gamma-delta T cells after stem cell transplantation. TCRdb ran CATT on the RT-PCR reads. The sample yields 1,500 to 2,500 delta-chain clones, approximately 14% seen once. Sequences were obtained from gamma-delta T cells. The source is a human donor. It is not recorded whose cells these are; they may come from a transplant donor.

The V gene lacks a call, and TRDJ3 is the J gene; the D segment call TRDD3 is taken from the table without a DNA check. The CDR3 consists of 19 residues. The CDR3 region has the DNA TGTGCCTGTGACTCGGTGGGGGATACCCCCCCCTGGGACACCCGACAGATGTTTTTC. The encoded protein is CACDSVGDTPPWDTRQMFF.

By share of the sample, this clone is large. This chain joins TRDV2 and TRDJ1, with 9 nucleotides matching TRDD3. The V segment lost 0 bases and the J segment 0 bases; nucleotides outside the gene matches: 7. CDR1 and CDR2 from the germline V gene are GEAIGNYY and EKD. The length of the CDR3 is 17 residues. The CDR3 region has the DNA TGTGCCTGTGACACCGTGGGGGGGATACCTTACACCGATAAACTCATCTTT. It is translated as CACDTVGGIPYTDKLIF.

The chain employs TRDV2 and TRDJ1; a weak D match, TRDD3 (5 bases). Trimming took 0 bases from V and 0 from J, leaving 13 bases between them. The length of the CDR3 is 16 residues. Germline V gene sequence: CDR1 GEAIGNYY, CDR2 EKD. CDR3 sequence: CACDTGGDPHTDKLIF. In nucleotides, the CDR3 is TGTGCCTGTGACACCGGTGGGGACCCTCACACCGATAAACTCATCTTT.

In this sample, this clone turned up a few times. A junction boundary mismatches the germline segment, possibly from a read error. The rearrangement joins TRDV2 to TRDJ3, with TRDD3 matching 12 bases. This CDR3 has 21 residues. CDR1 and CDR2 from the germline V gene are GEAIGNYY and EKD. CDR3 sequence: CACDTGTGGYQASCDTRQMFF. The CDR3, as DNA: TGTGCCTGTGACACCGGGACTGGGGGATACCAGGCATCCTGTGACACCCGACAGATGTTTTTC.